This T cell receptor (beta chain) is from a study of CD8 T cells in ankylosing spondylitis. Notes on the study in general: Past studies reported some motif variants in reactive arthritis synovial fluid and blood. Matched synovial fluid from ankylosing spondylitis patients was reported to be enriched for disease-linked clones. Apparently characteristic of ankylosing spondylitis blood was a TCR beta motif (eight highly homologous variants).

Worth noting for this clonotype: Its cognate antigen is unknown.

CDR1 is DFQATT and CDR2 is SNEGSKA in the germline V gene (reference sequence). The CDR3 is 17 amino acids. Quantitative 5'-RACE with molecular barcodes produced the TCR beta libraries. TCRdb processed the 5' RACE reads anew with MiXCR; each CDR3 protein has one entry. Altogether more than 150,000 distinct CDR3 sequences are present, 9.5% to 15% being singletons, with the ten largest covering 16%. The sequenced sample was blood, either unsorted or a sorted T cell fraction (not recorded which). This chain links TRBV20-1 with TRBJ2-1, with TRBD2 matching 10 bases. The source is a male donor with ankylosing spondylitis or in good health (not recorded which). The CDR3 DNA is TGCGCTCTAAACGGGGCTAGCGGGAGAGTGTCCTACAATGAGCAGTTCTTC. Its translation: CALNGASGRVSYNEQFF.